These 5 T cell receptor beta chains were sequenced from one sample in a study of blood T cell repertoires in COVID-19 (dated by TCRdb to the early 2020s). The method was the immunoSEQ multiplex PCR assay. TCRdb obtained this table from immuneACCESS and retained in-frame rearrangements with V and J assigned. These tables miss some clones; where compared with another copy, unresolved V genes account for less than half of the shortfall, and the remainder is unexplained. A total of more than 100,000 clones appear in this sample, approximately 79% of them only once. 2.4% of the sample lies in the top ten. The sequenced sample was PBMCs or T cells enriched from blood (not recorded which). The receptors stem from a man between 35 and 55 years old with acute COVID-19.

This clone was counted a few times. The V call is TRBV9, the J call TRBJ2-2, with D uncertain. The CDR3 loop spans 14 amino acids. V lost 1 base to trimming and J lost 4 bases, with 8 bases between them. The germline V gene has CDR1 SGDLS and CDR2 YYNGEE. The CDR3 region is CASSVSGSTGELFF. CDR3 in DNA: TGTGCCAGCAGCGTATCAGGTAGCACCGGGGAGCTGTTTTTT.

The J gene is TRBJ2-2, the V gene TRBV18; 11 bases map to TRBD2. The CDR3 length is 15 residues. From germline, CDR1 is KGHSH and CDR2 LQKENI. J gave up 5 bases and V 5 bases, and 4 bases lay outside the gene matches. The CDR3 nucleotides are TGTGCCAGCTCAACGACTAGCGGGGAGACCGGGGAGCTGTTTTTT. Its translation is CASSTTSGETGELFF.

The rearrangement links TRBV27 to TRBJ2-2; the match to TRBD2 covers 10 bases. Per germline, CDR1 MNHEY and CDR2 SMNVEV (reference sequence). V shed 4 bases and J 6 bases; nucleotides not matched to a gene: 5. The CDR3 extends over 15 amino acids. CDR3 sequence (DNA): TGTGCCAGCAGTTCCTTTAGCGGGAGGTCCGGGGAGCTGTTTTTT. Encoded protein: CASSSFSGRSGELFF.

This rearrangement joins TRBV27 to TRBJ1-6; 8 nucleotides agree with TRBD1. J lost 6 bases, V lost 7 bases, and 11 bases had no gene match. Germline V lookup: CDR1 MNHEY, CDR2 SMNVEV (reference sequence). The CDR3 is made up of 16 amino acids. CDR3 region: CASKSAGDRGNSPLHF. CDR3 bases: TGTGCCAGCAAGTCGGCCGGAGACAGGGGTAATTCACCCCTCCACTTT.

The chain employs TRBV15 and TRBJ1-1, with D possibly matching TRBD1 (6 bases). The CDR3 has 16 amino acids. V was cut by 0 bases and J by 4 bases, with 15 bases left in between. CDR1 is LNHNV, CDR2 YYDKDF, per germline (reference sequence). In DNA form, the CDR3 reads TGTGCCACCAGCAGAGACAGGGCGGGGGCCGGCACTGAAGCTTTCTTT. Protein product: CATSRDRAGAGTEAFF.